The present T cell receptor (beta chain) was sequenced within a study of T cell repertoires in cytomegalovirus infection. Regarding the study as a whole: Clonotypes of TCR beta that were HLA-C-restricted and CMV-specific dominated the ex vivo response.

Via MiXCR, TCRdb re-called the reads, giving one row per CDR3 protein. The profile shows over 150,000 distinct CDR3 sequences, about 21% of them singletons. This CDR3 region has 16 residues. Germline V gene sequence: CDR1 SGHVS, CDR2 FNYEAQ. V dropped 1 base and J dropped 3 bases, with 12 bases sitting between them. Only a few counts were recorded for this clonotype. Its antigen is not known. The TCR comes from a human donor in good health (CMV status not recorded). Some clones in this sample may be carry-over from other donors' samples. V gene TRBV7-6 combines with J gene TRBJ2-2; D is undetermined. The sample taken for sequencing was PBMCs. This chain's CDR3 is CASSLVVVADTGELFF. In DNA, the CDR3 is TGTGCCAGCAGCTTAGTAGTCGTCGCGGACACCGGGGAGCTGTTTTTT.